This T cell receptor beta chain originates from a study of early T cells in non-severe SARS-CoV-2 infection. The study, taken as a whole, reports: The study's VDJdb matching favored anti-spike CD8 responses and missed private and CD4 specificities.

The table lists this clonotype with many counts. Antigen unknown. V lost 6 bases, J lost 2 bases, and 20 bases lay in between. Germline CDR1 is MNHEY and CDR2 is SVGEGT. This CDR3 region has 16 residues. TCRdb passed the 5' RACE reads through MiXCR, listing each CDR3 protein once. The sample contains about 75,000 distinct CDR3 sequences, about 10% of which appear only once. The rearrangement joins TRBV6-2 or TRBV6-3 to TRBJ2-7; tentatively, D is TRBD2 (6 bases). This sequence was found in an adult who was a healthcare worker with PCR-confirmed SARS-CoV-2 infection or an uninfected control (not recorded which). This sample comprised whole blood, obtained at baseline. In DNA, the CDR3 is TGTGCCAGCAGCCTATCTGTGGAGGGGACCACCTACGAGCAGTACTTC. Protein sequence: CASSLSVEGTTYEQYF.